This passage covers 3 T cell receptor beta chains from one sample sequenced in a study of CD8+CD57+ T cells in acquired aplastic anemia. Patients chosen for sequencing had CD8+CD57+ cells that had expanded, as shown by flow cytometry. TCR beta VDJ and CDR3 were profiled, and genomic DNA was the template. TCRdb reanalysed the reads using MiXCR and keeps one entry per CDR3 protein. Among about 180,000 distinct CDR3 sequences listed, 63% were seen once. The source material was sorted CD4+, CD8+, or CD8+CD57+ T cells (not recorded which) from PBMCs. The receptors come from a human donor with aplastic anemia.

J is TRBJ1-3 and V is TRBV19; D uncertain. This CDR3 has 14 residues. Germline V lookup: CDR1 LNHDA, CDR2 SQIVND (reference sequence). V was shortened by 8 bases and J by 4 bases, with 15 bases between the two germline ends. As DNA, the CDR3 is TGTGCCAGTGGATACTTGGACGTAGGAAACACCATATATTTT. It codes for CASGYLDVGNTIYF. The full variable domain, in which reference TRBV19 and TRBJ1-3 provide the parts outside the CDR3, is DGGITQSPKYLFRKEGQNVTLSCEQNLNHDAMYWYRQDPGQGLRLIYYSQIVNDFQKGDIAEGYSVSREKKESFPLTVTSAQKNPTAFYLCASGYLDVGNTIYFGEGSWLTVV.

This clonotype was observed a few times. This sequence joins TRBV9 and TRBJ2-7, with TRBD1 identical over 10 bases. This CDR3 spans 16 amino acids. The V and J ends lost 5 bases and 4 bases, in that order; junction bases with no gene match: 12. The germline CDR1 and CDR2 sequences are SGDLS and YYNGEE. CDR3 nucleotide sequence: TGTGCCAGCAGTGAGGGTAAGGGACAGGGGAGTTACGAGCAGTACTTC. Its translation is CASSEGKGQGSYEQYF.

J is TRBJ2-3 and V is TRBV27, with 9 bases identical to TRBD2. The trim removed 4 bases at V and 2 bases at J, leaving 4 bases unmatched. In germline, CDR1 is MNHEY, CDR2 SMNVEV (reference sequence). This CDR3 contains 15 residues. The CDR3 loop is CASSSSGIPTDTQYF. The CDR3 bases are TGTGCCAGCAGTTCTAGCGGGATCCCCACAGATACGCAGTATTTT.